Shown below are 17 T cell receptor beta chains from a single sample sequenced in a study of post-analysis software for immune sequencing data. Regarding the study as a whole: The study found TRBV5-6, TRBV5-1 and TRBV20-1 among a few TRBV segments more frequent in patients than controls.

Prepared TCR beta cDNA libraries contained unique molecular identifiers. TCRdb reprocessed the PCR reads via MiXCR and lists one record per CDR3 protein. Counted here are 380,000 or so distinct CDR3 sequences, around a third occurring once; the ten biggest clones make up 13%. These receptors' antigens are unknown. Source material: blood. These receptors were taken from a girl between 5 and 17 years old with multiple sclerosis.

This clonotype was seen more than once but under ten times. The chain has TRBV28 and TRBJ1-1; D may be TRBD1 (6 bases). V was cut by 3 bases and J by 10 bases, with 12 bases left in between. The CDR3 extends over 12 amino acids. CDR1 and CDR2 from the germline V gene are MDHEN and SYDVKM. The CDR3 protein is CASSFLQGRAFF. CDR3 sequence (DNA): TGTGCCAGCAGTTTCCTTCAGGGGAGAGCTTTCTTT.

Only a few counts were recorded for this clonotype. The rearrangement joins TRBV7-6 to TRBJ1-6; D gene unclear. Germline V lookup: CDR1 SGHVS, CDR2 FNYEAQ. The CDR3 contains 13 residues. V was clipped by 5 bases and J by 10 bases, with 12 bases between them. The CDR3 nucleotides read TGTGCCAGCAGCCTTATGGAGGACTCACCCCTCCACTTT. It codes for CASSLMEDSPLHF.

V is TRBV3-1 and J is TRBJ1-6; D perhaps matches TRBD1 (5 bases). Per the germline V gene, CDR1 is LGHDT and CDR2 is YNNKEL (reference sequence). Trimming removed 6 bases at V and 0 bases at J, with 15 bases between. The CDR3 runs 17 residues. As DNA, the CDR3 is TGTGCCAGCAGACGCAAGGCAGGGTACTCCTATAATTCACCCCTCCACTTT. Translating gives CASRRKAGYSYNSPLHF.

This clonotype has only a few counts. The gene calls are TRBV7-3 and TRBJ2-1; tentative D call: TRBD2 (5 bases). Germline V lookup: CDR1 SGHTA, CDR2 FQGTGA. Trimming removed 8 bases at V and 9 bases at J, with 11 bases between. The CDR3 is made up of 11 amino acids. CDR3 in amino acids: CASVDEGEQFF. CDR3 coding DNA: TGTGCCAGCGTCGATGAGGGTGAGCAGTTCTTC. The whole variable domain, remainder taken from reference TRBV7-3 and TRBJ2-1, is GAGVSQTPSNKVTEKGKYVELRCDPISGHTALYWYRQSLGQGPEFLIYFQGTGAADDSGLPNDRFFAVRPEGSVSTLKIQRTERGDSAVYLCASVDEGEQFFGPGTRLTVL.

The CDR3 protein is CASSLGRERGNEQFF. CDR3 nucleotide sequence: TGTGCCAGCAGCTTAGGGAGGGAAAGGGGCAATGAGCAGTTCTTC. The V call is TRBV7-2, the J call TRBJ2-1; a possible D gene is TRBD2 (6 bases). Germline values: CDR1 SGHTA, CDR2 FQGNSA. The CDR3 consists of 15 residues. The V gene lost 1 base and the J gene lost 6 bases, with 13 bases spanning the gap.

The genes are TRBV6-2 or TRBV6-3 and TRBJ2-5; 9 positions match TRBD1. V gave up 6 bases and J gave up 2 bases; unmatched junction bases: 7. CDR3 length: 15 amino acids. Germline loops: CDR1 MNHEY, CDR2 SVGEGT. The CDR3 sequence is CASRDPGQGQETQYF. The CDR3 DNA is TGTGCCAGCAGAGATCCGGGACAGGGACAAGAGACCCAGTACTTC.

This chain links TRBV6-2 or TRBV6-3 with TRBJ2-3; D is perhaps TRBD1 or TRBD2 (6 bases each). V gave up 0 bases and J gave up 3 bases, with 10 bases separating them. Germline V gene data show CDR1 as MNHEY and CDR2 as SVGEGT. CDR3 length: 15 amino acids. As DNA, the CDR3 is TGTGCCAGCAGTTACTCGCCGGGGGCGACAGATACGCAGTATTTT. It translates to CASSYSPGATDTQYF.

The rearrangement uses TRBV9 and TRBJ2-1; D is possibly TRBD1 or TRBD2 (5 bases each). TRBJ2-7 explains the end of the DNA better; the J call may be wrong. Germline CDR1 SGDLS, CDR2 YYNGEE. The CDR3 extends over 15 amino acids. The CDR3 is CASSDGASSYNEQYF. The CDR3 bases are TGTGCCAGCAGCGACGGGGCTAGCTCCTACAATGAGCAGTACTTC.

The chain employs TRBV20-1 and TRBJ1-2; 8 bases are shared with TRBD1. This CDR3 contains 13 residues. In germline, CDR1 is DFQATT, CDR2 SNEGSKA (reference sequence). The trim removed 6 bases at V and 4 bases at J, leaving 7 bases unmatched. CDR3 sequence (DNA): TGCAGTGCCCCGGACAGGGCTGCCTATGGCTACACCTTC. Translated, it gives CSAPDRAAYGYTF.

The V gene is TRBV10-3, the J gene TRBJ1-2; 7 bases map to TRBD1. The CDR3 is made up of 15 amino acids. V lost 6 bases and J lost 6; bases outside the gene matches: 13. Germline V CDR1 and CDR2: ENHRY, SYGVKD. CDR3 sequence reads: CAIREVTGVADGYTF. In DNA form, the CDR3 reads TGTGCCATCAGAGAAGTTACAGGGGTTGCGGATGGCTACACCTTC.

This rearrangement joins TRBV20-1 to TRBJ2-7, with 8 bases that match TRBD2. CDR3 length: 15 amino acids. V shed 0 bases, J shed 0 bases, and the junction held 4 bases outside the gene matches. From germline, CDR1 is DFQATT and CDR2 SNEGSKA (reference sequence). The CDR3 DNA is TGCAGTGCTAGAGACGCTAGCGGGTCCTCCTACGAGCAGTACTTC. It specifies CSARDASGSSYEQYF.

The V and J genes are TRBV5-1 and TRBJ2-1, with D possibly being TRBD1 (6 bases). The germline V gene encodes CDR1 SGHRS and CDR2 YFSETQ. V gave up 7 bases and J gave up 3 bases, with 8 bases separating them. This CDR3 contains 12 residues. The CDR3 nucleotides read TGCGCCAGCGGGACAAACTACAATGAGCAGTTCTTC. Residues: CASGTNYNEQFF. Complete variable domain (other parts from reference TRBV5-1 and TRBJ2-1): KAGVTQTPRYLIKTRGQQVTLSCSPISGHRSVSWYQQTPGQGLQFLFEYFSETQRNKGNFPGRFSGRQFSNSRSEMNVSTLELGDSALYLCASGTNYNEQFFGPGTRLTVL.

V gene TRBV7-2 combines with J gene TRBJ2-3; the D gene is possibly TRBD2 (5 bases). Per the germline V gene, CDR1 is SGHTA and CDR2 is FQGNSA. This CDR3 has 12 residues. Trimming pared 6 bases from V and 2 bases from J, leaving 6 bases between. The CDR3: CASRADTDTQYF. CDR3 DNA: TGTGCCAGCAGAGCGGACACAGATACGCAGTATTTT.

The chain uses TRBV27 and TRBJ1-6; 9 nucleotides align to TRBD1. Germline V gives CDR1 MNHEY, CDR2 SMNVEV (reference sequence). This CDR3 has 16 residues. J lost 8 bases, V lost 5 bases, and 10 bases had no gene match. CDR3 in DNA: TGTGCCAGCAGTATGTCCGGGACAGGGAGGTATTCACCCCTCCACTTT. It specifies CASSMSGTGRYSPLHF.

This clonotype turned up a few times. V and J are TRBV5-1 and TRBJ2-1; D remains ambiguous. Germline V gives CDR1 SGHRS, CDR2 YFSETQ. The CDR3 has 15 residues. Trimming cost V 2 bases and J 0 bases, with 9 bases left between them. In DNA form, the CDR3 reads TGCGCCAGCAGCTTTCAGGATCCCTCCTACAATGAGCAGTTCTTC. Amino acids: CASSFQDPSYNEQFF.

The chain carries TRBV7-2 and TRBJ2-1; TRBD1 is a possible D gene (5 bases). CDR3 length: 15 amino acids. Germline values: CDR1 SGHTA, CDR2 FQGNSA. The V end was cut by 3 bases, the J end by 6 bases, with 15 bases between. CDR3 sequence: CASSLTRGALNEQFF. Written as DNA, the CDR3 is TGTGCCAGCAGCTTGACCCGTGGGGCGCTCAATGAGCAGTTCTTC. Using reference TRBV7-2 and TRBJ2-1 for the parts outside the CDR3, the full variable domain is GAGVSQSPSNKVTEKGKDVELRCDPISGHTALYWYRQSLGQGLEFLIYFQGNSAPDKSGLPSDRFSAERTGGSVSTLTIQRTQQEDSAVYLCASSLTRGALNEQFFGPGTRLTVL.

The rearrangement links TRBV6-1 to TRBJ1-1; TRBD1 might be the D (5 bases). The germline V and J ends were trimmed by 4 bases and 1 base, with 10 bases remaining between them. CDR3 size: 14 residues. Germline CDR1 MNHNS, CDR2 SASEGT. Here the CDR3 reads CASSAGTPNTEAFF. The CDR3 region has the DNA TGTGCCAGCAGTGCAGGGACCCCGAACACTGAAGCTTTCTTT.